The 25 T cell receptor beta chains below all came from one sample that was sequenced in a study of T cell clonotyping in hematopoietic cell transplantation. The protocol was immunoSEQ multiplex PCR, while the TCRdb copy is restricted to in-frame clones and leaves out a portion. This sample carries approximately 2,000 clones, nearly 90% of them seen once, and the ten largest clones take approximately 4.2%. Sample: peripheral blood mononuclear cells. Receptors originate from a man aged 40-49 years in good health. Some clones in this sample may be carry-over from other donors' samples.

The chain couples TRBV6-4 to TRBJ1-1; a possible D gene is TRBD1 (5 bases). Between the trimmed V and J ends, which lost 3 bases and 8 bases, there was a span of 13 bases. Germline CDR1 is MRHNA and CDR2 is SNTAGT. This CDR3 is 13 amino acids long. The CDR3 region is CASSEGDGGEAFF. The CDR3 region has the DNA TGTGCCAGCAGTGAAGGGGACGGGGGAGAAGCTTTCTTT.

This clone appeared a single time. The chain recombines TRBV14 with TRBJ1-1; 7 nucleotides line up with TRBD1. The V and J ends lost 1 base and 3 bases, in that order; junction bases with no gene match: 5. The CDR3 runs to 15 residues. The germline gives CDR1 SGHDN, CDR2 FVKESK. CDR3 coding DNA: TGTGCCAGCAGCCAAGCAGGGGGGGGGTACACTGAAGCTTTCTTT. Its translation: CASSQAGGGYTEAFF.

The gene calls are TRBV9 and TRBJ2-2, with D unresolved. The germline V gene has CDR1 SGDLS and CDR2 YYNGEE. Deletions cut 0 bases from V and 5 bases from J, with 5 bases between. The CDR3 extends over 13 amino acids. In DNA form, the CDR3 reads TGTGCCAGCAGCGTAGTAGTGACCGGGGAGCTGTTTTTT. Residues: CASSVVVTGELFF.

V usage is TRBV2 and J usage is TRBJ2-1; D gene ambiguous. The length of the CDR3 is 15 residues. V lost 4 bases and J lost 2, with 12 bases in between. CDR1 and CDR2 from the germline V gene are SNHLY and FYNNEI. CDR3 sequence: CASSAGSLAYNEQFF. The CDR3 coding sequence is TGTGCCAGCAGTGCAGGCAGCTTGGCCTACAATGAGCAGTTCTTC.

This chain uses TRBV2 with TRBJ2-5; 10 bases fit TRBD1. The V gene's germline CDR1 is SNHLY and CDR2 FYNNEI. This CDR3 is built from 12 residues. Unmatched junction bases numbered 1, after V lost 8 bases and J lost 4 bases. CDR3 sequence reads: CASRDRGETQYF. The DNA of the CDR3 is TGTGCCAGCCGGGACAGGGGAGAGACCCAGTACTTC.

Comments on this clone: The junction departs from the called germline gene at one end, perhaps through a read error. This chain uses TRBV7-3 with TRBJ2-3; D gene unclear. Germline-derived CDR1 and CDR2 are SGHTA and FQGTGA. This CDR3 has 13 residues. CDR3: CASSLTRVDTQYF. The DNA of the CDR3 is TGTGCCAGCAGCCTAACACGGGTGGATACGCAGTATTTT.

The V call is TRBV7-2, the J call TRBJ2-2; 8 bases fit TRBD1. V shed 4 bases and J 0 bases; nucleotides not matched to a gene: 7. The germline CDR1 and CDR2 sequences are SGHTA and FQGNSA. The CDR3 consists of 17 residues. CDR3: CASSSRTGSANTGELFF. CDR3 DNA: TGTGCCAGCAGCTCCCGGACAGGGTCTGCGAACACCGGGGAGCTGTTTTTT.

This rearrangement joins TRBV11-3 to TRBJ2-3; D remains ambiguous. Germline values: CDR1 SGHNT, CDR2 YENEEA. V dropped 5 bases and J dropped 2 bases, with 14 bases sitting between them. CDR3 length equals 15 residues. The CDR3 reads CASSPSRTYTDTQYF. The CDR3 nucleotides read TGTGCCAGCAGCCCCTCGCGGACCTACACAGATACGCAGTATTTT.

V gene TRBV4-1 combines with J gene TRBJ2-7; 9 bases agree with TRBD1. With V trimmed by 4 bases and J by 7 bases, 8 bases remained unmatched. CDR1 is MGHRA, CDR2 YSYEKL, per germline. This CDR3 has 14 residues. The CDR3 DNA sequence: TGCGCCAGCAGCCTCGGGACAGGGTTAAAAGAGCAGTACTTC. It is translated as CASSLGTGLKEQYF.

The chain couples TRBV10-3 to TRBJ2-5; D gene unclear. Germline lookup yields CDR1 ENHRY and CDR2 SYGVKD. The CDR3 spans 11 residues. The germline V and J ends were trimmed by 8 bases and 4 bases, with 8 bases remaining between them. CDR3 amino acids: CAISRGETQYF. CDR3 sequence (DNA): TGTGCCATCTCCAGAGGAGAGACCCAGTACTTC.

The table lists this clone with a few counts. V is TRBV9 and J is TRBJ2-3; D is unresolved. CDR1 and CDR2 (germline): SGDLS, YYNGEE. There are 13 residues in the CDR3. Trimming stripped 3 bases from V and 5 bases from J, with 10 bases between. The CDR3 DNA reads TGTGCCAGCAGCGCCGCCTGGGGAGATACGCAGTATTTT. It translates to CASSAAWGDTQYF.

V is TRBV9 and J is TRBJ1-2, with D possibly TRBD1 on 6 matching bases. The germline CDR1 and CDR2 sequences are SGDLS and YYNGEE. CDR3 length: 13 amino acids. Trimming removed 0 bases from V and 7 bases from J, with 10 bases in between. Here the CDR3 DNA reads TGTGCCAGCAGCGTAGGACAGGCTAGTGGCTACACCTTC. This encodes CASSVGQASGYTF. The full variable domain, with the rest looked up from reference TRBV9 and TRBJ1-2, is DSGVTQTPKHLITATGQRVTLRCSPRSGDLSVYWYQQSLDQGLQFLIQYYNGEERAKGNILERFSAQQFPDLHSELNLSSLELGDSALYFCASSVGQASGYTFGSGTRLTVV.

This chain links TRBV30 with TRBJ1-5; 7 bases are shared with TRBD1. CDR1 is GTSNPN, CDR2 SVGIG, per germline (reference sequence). This CDR3 has 13 amino acids. V lost 6 bases to trimming and J lost 4 bases; unmatched junction nucleotides: 6. CDR3 DNA: TGTGCCTGTAGGGACAGCTTTAATCAGCCCCAGCATTTT. It encodes CACRDSFNQPQHF.

This chain joins TRBV19 and TRBJ2-5; D ambiguous. Trimming left V 4 bases short and J 2 bases short, with 17 bases between. In germline, CDR1 is LNHDA, CDR2 SQIVND (reference sequence). The CDR3 runs 16 residues. For the CDR3, the DNA is TGTGCCAGTAGTACGCCACAAGACATCCGACAAGAGACCCAGTACTTC. It codes for CASSTPQDIRQETQYF.

This chain joins TRBV5-1 and TRBJ2-7, with D perhaps being TRBD1 or TRBD2 (5 bases each). This CDR3 contains 15 residues. The germline CDR1 and CDR2 sequences are SGHRS and YFSETQ. The ends were cut back, 0 bases at V and 6 bases at J, with 16 bases in the middle. In DNA, the CDR3 is TGCGCCAGCAGCTTGGAAGGGACGGACACGAGCGAGCAGTACTTC. Its translation: CASSLEGTDTSEQYF.

The chain uses TRBV7-9 and TRBJ2-1; D remains unclear. The V gene's germline CDR1 is SEHNR and CDR2 FQNEAQ (reference sequence). The CDR3 contains 15 residues. V lost 1 base and J lost 3, with 10 bases in between. CDR3 in amino acids: CASSLVTNYYNEQFF. The CDR3 DNA is TGTGCCAGCAGCTTAGTTACCAACTACTACAATGAGCAGTTCTTC.

This sequence joins TRBV9 and TRBJ2-3, with TRBD2 identical over 11 bases. Germline V gene sequence: CDR1 SGDLS, CDR2 YYNGEE. Trimming removed 1 base from V and 5 bases from J; junction bases left unmatched: 6. The CDR3 consists of 16 residues. CDR3 region: CASSVRPSGGKDTQYF. The CDR3 DNA reads TGTGCCAGCAGCGTAAGACCTAGCGGGGGGAAAGATACGCAGTATTTT.

CDR3 coding DNA: TGTGCCAGTAGACAGTCTGGGGGCTACACCTTC. The encoded protein is CASRQSGGYTF. The chain employs TRBV19 and TRBJ1-2; no definite D call. CDR3 length: 11 residues. Per germline, CDR1 LNHDA and CDR2 SQIVND (reference sequence). The V end lost 6 bases, the J end lost 8 bases, and 10 bases lay between the germline ends.

The chain carries TRBV5-1 and TRBJ2-7, with D uncertain. With 4 bases removed from V and 0 bases from J, the gap between germline ends came to 8 bases. The CDR3 runs to 13 residues. CDR1 is SGHRS and CDR2 is YFSETQ in the germline V gene. CDR3 sequence: CASSLGFSYEQYF. CDR3 nucleotide sequence: TGCGCCAGCAGCCTTGGGTTCTCCTACGAGCAGTACTTC.

This clone was counted once. CDR3 DNA sequence: TGTGCCTGGAGTGTAAGAGCGGGGGGGTACAATGAGCAGTTCTTC. It yields the protein CAWSVRAGGYNEQFF. The rearrangement joins TRBV30 to TRBJ2-1; 10 bases are shared with TRBD2. V was pared by 0 bases and J by 4 bases, with 3 bases of the junction left unmatched. This CDR3 is built from 15 residues. CDR1 GTSNPN and CDR2 SVGIG come from the germline V gene (reference sequence).

V usage is TRBV27 and J usage is TRBJ2-3; 8 positions agree with TRBD1. CDR1 and CDR2 (germline): MNHEY, SMNVEV (reference sequence). V lost 5 bases, J lost 1 base, and 11 bases stayed unmatched. The length of the CDR3 is 17 residues. Written as DNA, the CDR3 is TGTGCCAGCAGTAGGGGTGACAGGGGATGGGGCACAGATACGCAGTATTTT. As protein: CASSRGDRGWGTDTQYF.

The V and J genes are TRBV29-1 and TRBJ1-2, with D unclear. The CDR3 totals 13 residues. Deletions cut 2 bases from V and 4 bases from J, with 11 bases between. Germline loops: CDR1 SQVTM, CDR2 ANQGSEA. The CDR3 DNA reads TGCAGCGTTGAAAGCGGTAGTAGCTATGGCTACACCTTC. Translated: CSVESGSSYGYTF.

This chain links TRBV19 with TRBJ1-4; 8 bases fit TRBD1. Germline CDR1 and CDR2: LNHDA and SQIVND (reference sequence). Germline trimming cut 6 bases from V and 6 bases from J; bases unmatched to any gene: 9. The CDR3 contains 15 residues. The DNA for the CDR3 is TGTGCCAGTAGCCGAATCGGGACAGGCTATGAAAAACTGTTTTTT. It specifies CASSRIGTGYEKLFF.

The chain carries TRBV4-1 and TRBJ2-7; no definite D call. From germline, CDR1 is MGHRA and CDR2 YSYEKL. The CDR3 runs to 14 residues. V lost 2 bases and J lost 2, with 10 bases in between. The CDR3 spells CASSQRLGTYEQYF. For the CDR3, the DNA is TGCGCCAGCAGCCAACGACTGGGAACCTACGAGCAGTACTTC.

The chain combines TRBV6-6 with TRBJ1-6; 7 bases match TRBD1. V was pared by 4 bases and J by 6 bases, with 6 bases of the junction left unmatched. Germline CDR1 and CDR2: MNHNY and SVGAGI (reference sequence). The CDR3 is 15 residues long. Here the CDR3 DNA reads TGTGCCAGCAGTTCCCTGGACAGGATTAATTCACCCCTCCACTTT. Its translation: CASSSLDRINSPLHF.